This T cell receptor (beta chain) is from a study of OX40 agonist ivuxolimab in advanced cancers. Study-wide context: Ivuxolimab, which targeted the costimulatory receptor OX40 (CD134), was an agonistic, fully human IgG2 monoclonal antibody. Partial responses were achieved by three dose-escalation patients, of whom one had hepatocellular carcinoma and two had cutaneous melanoma. Prior anti-PD-1, anti-PD-L1 or anti-CTLA-4 therapy was permitted, and 30% to 45% of dose-escalation patients had received checkpoint inhibitors. Intravenous ivuxolimab was administered to patients every 2 weeks at six dose levels: 0.01, 0.1, 0.3, 1.5, 3 and 10 mg/kg. Among the roughly 54 dose-escalation patients, approximately 20 had hepatocellular carcinoma, 15 or so melanoma, 9 renal cell carcinoma and 9 head and neck cancer. The paper describes the monotherapy dose-escalation part (N = 52 patients) of the phase I trial of ivuxolimab. The point of sequencing TCRbeta in the periphery was to test whether ivuxolimab changed TCR sequence diversity and drove clonal T-cell expansion. In the dose-escalation cohort, 70% to 85% of patients were male, and the mean age was around 60 years, with a range of about 23 to 85. General study outcomes and caveats: In the 0.1-3.0 mg/kg groups, partial responders were among the patients with the lowest normalized peripheral clonal expansion, particularly in CD8+ T cells. Which antigens the clonally expanded peripheral T cells were specific for was not determined. At doses from 0.1 to 3.0 mg/kg, clonal expansion was seen in both CD4+ and CD8+ blood T cells between baseline and week 6. On average, CD8+ T cells showed more expanded clones than CD4+ T cells after ivuxolimab. Low levels of normalized T-cell clonal expansion were also seen in some patients who did not respond.

Concerning this clone: Its specific antigen is unknown. No base-level quality is on record; no much larger clone is a single base apart. Other nucleotide sequences in the sample specify the same CDR3.

Patients with autoimmune disease history or receiving systemic immunosuppression were excluded from the trial. Peripheral blood for TCR sequencing was collected from all dose cohorts at baseline, on cycle 4 day 1, and on cycle 7 day 1. Samples were obtained from an open-label, multicenter, first-in-human phase I dose-escalation trial of ivuxolimab. The trial enrolled adults with locally advanced or metastatic head and neck squamous cell, hepatocellular, melanoma or renal cell carcinoma. Before TCR sequencing, CD4+ and CD8+ T cells were separately sorted from peripheral blood. Genomic DNA was isolated from the sorted cells so that the TCRbeta CDR3 region could be sequenced. The immunoSEQ Assay was used for sequencing of TCRbeta CDR3 regions. Held by TCRdb, this immuneACCESS table contains in-frame sequences only and omits some clones. Under half of the omission traces to an unresolved V gene where checked; the cause of the rest is unknown. The sample table records some 80,000 clones; roughly 90% of these occur just once. The top ten clonotypes cover 0.72% of the sample.

Trimming at the junction amounts to 5 bases on V and 4 bases on J, and the germline ends lie 7 bases apart. CDR1 and CDR2 (SGHTA, FQGNSA) derive from the germline V gene. The CDR3 sequence holds 12 residues, the cysteine and phenylalanine included. Only CDR3 DNA is held: 36 bases, read in frame from base 1. The chain is encoded by TRBV7-2 joined to TRBJ2-3; TRBD2 is perhaps the D gene, given 5 matching bases. Sequences were derived from CD4+ or CD8+ T cells sorted from blood, sampled in a trial of the OX40 agonist ivuxolimab. This clonotype was sampled from an adult with an advanced solid tumor such as melanoma, head and neck, liver or kidney cancer. The DNA is as follows: TGTGCCAGCAGCCTACTAGCAGATACGCAGTATTTT. Its protein reads: CASSLLADTQYF. Full variable domain (CDR3 extended with the reference TRBV7-2 and TRBJ2-3 proteins): GAGVSQSPSNKVTEKGKDVELRCDPISGHTALYWYRQSLGQGLEFLIYFQGNSAPDKSGLPSDRFSAERTGGSVSTLTIQRTQQEDSAVYLCASSLLADTQYFGPGTRLTVL.